The 20 T cell receptor beta chains given below trace back to one sample, sequenced in a study of blood T cell repertoires in COVID-19. Produced via immunoSEQ multiplex PCR; TCRdb's table is partial and in-frame only. The table lists under 350,000 clones, around 86% of them singletons. Material for sequencing was peripheral blood. These receptors came from a man aged 18 to 29 with active or convalescent COVID-19.

The chain employs TRBV3-1 (or the pseudogene TRBV3-2) and TRBJ2-1, with a possible D match to TRBD1 (6 bases). Germline assignment: CDR1 LGHDT and CDR2 YNNKEL (reference sequence). The length of the CDR3 is 11 residues. V was shortened by 3 bases and J by 13 bases, with 10 bases between the two germline ends. The CDR3 spells CASSQGAIQFF. CDR3 bases: TGTGCCAGCAGCCAGGGGGCCATACAGTTCTTC.

The CDR3 sequence is CARQGQGDYGYTF. CDR3 DNA: TGTGCCAGACAGGGGCAAGGGGACTATGGCTACACCTTC. V usage is TRBV2 and J usage is TRBJ1-2; 7 bases agree with TRBD1. Germline-derived CDR1 and CDR2 are SNHLY and FYNNEI. Trimming took 9 bases from V and 3 from J; bases not matched to a gene: 7. This CDR3 contains 13 residues.

The rearrangement joins TRBV27 to TRBJ1-6; D remains unclear. Germline V gene sequence: CDR1 MNHEY, CDR2 SMNVEV (reference sequence). V was cut by 3 bases and J by 13 bases, with 13 bases left in between. The CDR3 totals 13 residues. The CDR3 loop reads CASSLVAARPLHF. CDR3 nucleotides: TGTGCCAGCAGTTTGGTGGCAGCCAGGCCCCTCCACTTT.

The V call is TRBV19, the J call TRBJ2-1, with 8 nucleotides matching TRBD2. Germline CDR1 is LNHDA and CDR2 is SQIVND (reference sequence). The length of the CDR3 is 16 residues. Trimming took 0 bases from V and 3 from J; bases not matched to a gene: 4. The CDR3 protein is CASSIDLAGLYNEQFF. The CDR3 DNA is TGTGCCAGTAGTATAGATCTAGCGGGCCTCTACAATGAGCAGTTCTTC.

V is TRBV19 and J is TRBJ1-2, with D uncertain. The germline gives CDR1 LNHDA, CDR2 SQIVND (reference sequence). Trimming stripped 3 bases from V and 3 bases from J, with 11 bases between. The CDR3 totals 14 residues. The CDR3 sequence: CASSIGGGHYGYTF. In nucleotides, the CDR3 is TGTGCCAGTAGTATCGGCGGAGGCCACTATGGCTACACCTTC.

The chain carries TRBV6-5 and TRBJ2-7; no reliable D call. Between the trimmed V and J ends, which lost 5 bases and 1 base, there was a span of 9 bases. CDR1 is MNHEY, CDR2 SVGAGI, per germline. CDR3 length equals 13 residues. CDR3 nucleotide sequence: TGTGCCAGCAGTCTGACTGGGTCCTACGAGCAGTACTTC. Translated, it gives CASSLTGSYEQYF.

CDR3 loop: CASSSTLPGGALNEQFF. In DNA form, the CDR3 reads TGTGCCAGCAGCTCTACCCTTCCCGGGGGGGCCCTCAATGAGCAGTTCTTC. The gene calls are TRBV9 and TRBJ2-1; 8 bases fit TRBD2. Germline trimming cut 4 bases from V and 6 bases from J; bases unmatched to any gene: 15. CDR3 length: 17 residues. Per germline, CDR1 SGDLS and CDR2 YYNGEE.

This clone was found once. The chain combines TRBV6-2 or TRBV6-3 with TRBJ2-7; D possibly corresponds to TRBD1 (6 bases). Germline-derived CDR1 and CDR2 are MNHEY and SVGEGT. V dropped 4 bases and J dropped 1 base, with 11 bases sitting between them. The CDR3 sequence is 14 residues long. The CDR3 DNA follows: TGTGCCAGCAGTTGGCGTGGACAGTCCTACGAGCAGTACTTC. It is translated as CASSWRGQSYEQYF.

The gene calls are TRBV6-4 and TRBJ1-1; D might be TRBD1 (5 bases). CDR3 length: 14 amino acids. Looked up from germline, CDR1 is MRHNA and CDR2 is SNTAGT. Trimming shortened V by 6 bases and J by 4 bases, and 15 bases separated the two germline ends. The CDR3 DNA is TGTGCCAGCAGGACCGAGTTGGGGGGCACTGAAGCTTTCTTT. Protein: CASRTELGGTEAFF.

This clone occurred once. This rearrangement joins TRBV5-1 to TRBJ1-1; D remains ambiguous. The germline gives CDR1 SGHRS, CDR2 YFSETQ. The germline V and J ends were trimmed by 7 bases and 6 bases, with 16 bases remaining between them. The CDR3 totals 13 residues. DNA for the CDR3: TGCGCCAGCCAGAGGACGGTGGAGGCTGAAGCTTTCTTT. It is translated as CASQRTVEAEAFF.

The rearrangement uses TRBV9 and TRBJ1-6, with D maybe TRBD1 (6 bases). The CDR3 totals 16 residues. Trimming took 3 bases from V and 7 from J, leaving 17 bases between them. Per the germline V gene, CDR1 is SGDLS and CDR2 is YYNGEE. The CDR3 DNA sequence: TGTGCCAGCAGCGCCCAGGGGCGGCCCGCCAATTCACCCCTCCACTTT. Translated: CASSAQGRPANSPLHF.

The chain links TRBV6-2 or TRBV6-3 to TRBJ1-2, with D hard to call. Germline CDR1 is MNHEY and CDR2 is SVGEGT. The germline V and J ends were trimmed by 2 bases and 5 bases, with 18 bases remaining between them. The CDR3 has 16 amino acids. CDR3 bases: TGTGCCAGCAGTTACAATCCGGGTGCGGAAATTTATGGCTACACCTTC. As protein: CASSYNPGAEIYGYTF.

The sample holds a few counts of this clone. CDR3 amino acids: CASSLAWETQYF. CDR3 DNA sequence: TGTGCCAGCAGTTTGGCATGGGAGACCCAGTACTTC. The chain recombines TRBV6-2 or TRBV6-3 with TRBJ2-5, with unresolved D. Looked up from germline, CDR1 is MNHEY and CDR2 is SVGEGT. Trimming removed 4 bases from V and 5 bases from J, with 8 bases in between. The CDR3 covers 12 residues.

The chain links TRBV6-5 to TRBJ2-1; 8 bases match TRBD1. J was trimmed by 3 bases and V by 0 bases; bases with no gene match: 4. This CDR3 region has 16 residues. Germline V gene lookup returns CDR1 MNHEY and CDR2 SVGAGI. The CDR3 DNA reads as TGTGCCAGCAGTTACTCGAGTACAGGGGGCTACAATGAGCAGTTCTTC. It specifies CASSYSSTGGYNEQFF.

This chain links TRBV7-9 with TRBJ2-3; 8 positions agree with TRBD2. CDR3 length: 14 residues. J lost 4 bases, V lost 8 bases, and 8 bases had no gene match. The germline V gene encodes CDR1 SEHNR and CDR2 FQNEAQ (reference sequence). The CDR3 loop reads CASAIGGESDTQYF. The DNA of the CDR3 is TGTGCCAGCGCGATCGGGGGGGAGTCAGATACGCAGTATTTT.

This chain joins TRBV19 and TRBJ2-3, with D perhaps TRBD2 (6 bases). The germline gives CDR1 LNHDA, CDR2 SQIVND (reference sequence). This CDR3 is built from 13 residues. Trimming cost V 4 bases and J 3 bases, with 8 bases left between them. Here the CDR3 reads CASSNAGTDTQYF. The CDR3 region has the DNA TGTGCCAGTAGTAATGCGGGAACAGATACGCAGTATTTT.

This clone was counted once. The chain couples TRBV5-1 to TRBJ1-4; possible D gene TRBD1, 6 bases. Trimming left V 0 bases short and J 4 bases short, with 7 bases between. Per germline, CDR1 SGHRS and CDR2 YFSETQ. The CDR3 runs to 14 residues. As DNA, the CDR3 is TGCGCCAGCAGCTTGGCAGGGGATAATGAAAAACTGTTTTTT. Its translation is CASSLAGDNEKLFF. The full variable domain, rest sourced from reference TRBV5-1 and TRBJ1-4, is KAGVTQTPRYLIKTRGQQVTLSCSPISGHRSVSWYQQTPGQGLQFLFEYFSETQRNKGNFPGRFSGRQFSNSRSEMNVSTLELGDSALYLCASSLAGDNEKLFFGSGTQLSVL.

The DNA of the CDR3 is TGTGCCAGCAGGAGACAGGGTGGTAATTCACCCCTCCACTTT. Amino acid sequence: CASRRQGGNSPLHF. The chain recombines TRBV27 with TRBJ1-6; 7 bases are shared with TRBD1. From germline, CDR1 is MNHEY and CDR2 SMNVEV (reference sequence). V lost 6 bases, J lost 6 bases, and 5 bases stayed unmatched. The CDR3 is 14 residues long.

This chain joins TRBV6-5 and TRBJ1-2; D gene unclear. V lost 7 bases and J lost 2, with 8 bases in between. This CDR3 contains 12 residues. The germline CDR1 and CDR2 sequences are MNHEY and SVGAGI. The CDR3 nucleotides read TGTGCCAGCAAACAACAAAACTATGGCTACACCTTC. Translated, it gives CASKQQNYGYTF.

The J gene is TRBJ2-5, the V gene TRBV6-5; 8 positions match TRBD2. V shed 6 bases, J shed 4 bases, and the junction held 10 bases outside the gene matches. This CDR3 region has 15 residues. Germline CDR1 is MNHEY and CDR2 is SVGAGI. The chain's CDR3 is CASSLRGGPGETQYF. The CDR3 region has the DNA TGTGCCAGCAGCCTACGGGGGGGCCCTGGAGAGACCCAGTACTTC.